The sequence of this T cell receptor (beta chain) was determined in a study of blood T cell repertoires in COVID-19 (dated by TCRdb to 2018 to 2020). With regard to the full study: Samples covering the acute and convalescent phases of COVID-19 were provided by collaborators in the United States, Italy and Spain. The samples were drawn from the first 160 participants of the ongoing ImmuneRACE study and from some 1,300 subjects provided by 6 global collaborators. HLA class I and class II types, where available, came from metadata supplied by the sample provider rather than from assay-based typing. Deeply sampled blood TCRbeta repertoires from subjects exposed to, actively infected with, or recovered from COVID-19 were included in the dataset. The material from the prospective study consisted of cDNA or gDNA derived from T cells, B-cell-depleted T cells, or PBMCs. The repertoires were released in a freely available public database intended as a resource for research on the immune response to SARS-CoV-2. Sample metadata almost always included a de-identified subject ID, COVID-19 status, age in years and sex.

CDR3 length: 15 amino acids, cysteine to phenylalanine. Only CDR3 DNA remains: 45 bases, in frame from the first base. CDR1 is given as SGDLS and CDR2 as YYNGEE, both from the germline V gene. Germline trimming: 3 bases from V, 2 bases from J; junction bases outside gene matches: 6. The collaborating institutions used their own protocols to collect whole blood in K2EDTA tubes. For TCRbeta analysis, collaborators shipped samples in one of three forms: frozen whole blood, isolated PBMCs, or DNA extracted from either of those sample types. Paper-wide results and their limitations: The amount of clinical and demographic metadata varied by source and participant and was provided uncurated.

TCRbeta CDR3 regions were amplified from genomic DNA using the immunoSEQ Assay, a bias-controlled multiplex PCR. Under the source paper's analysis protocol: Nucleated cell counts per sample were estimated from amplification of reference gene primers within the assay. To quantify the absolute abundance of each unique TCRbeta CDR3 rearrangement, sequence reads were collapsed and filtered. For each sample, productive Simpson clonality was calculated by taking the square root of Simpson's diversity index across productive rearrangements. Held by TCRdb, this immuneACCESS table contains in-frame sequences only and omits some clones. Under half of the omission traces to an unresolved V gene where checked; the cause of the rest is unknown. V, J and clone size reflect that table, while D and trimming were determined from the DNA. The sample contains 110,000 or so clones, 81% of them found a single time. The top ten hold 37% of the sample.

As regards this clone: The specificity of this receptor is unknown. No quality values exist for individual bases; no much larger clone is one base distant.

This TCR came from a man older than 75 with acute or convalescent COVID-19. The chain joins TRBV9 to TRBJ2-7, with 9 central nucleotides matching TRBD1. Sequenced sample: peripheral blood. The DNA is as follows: TGTGCCAGCAGCGGACCGGGACAGGGAACCTACGAGCAGTACTTC. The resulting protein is CASSGPGQGTYEQYF. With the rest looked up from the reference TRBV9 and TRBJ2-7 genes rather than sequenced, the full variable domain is DSGVTQTPKHLITATGQRVTLRCSPRSGDLSVYWYQQSLDQGLQFLIQYYNGEERAKGNILERFSAQQFPDLHSELNLSSLELGDSALYFCASSGPGQGTYEQYFGPGTRLTVT.